The rows below give T cell receptor beta chains drawn from one sample of a study of T cells in narcolepsy. Measured with immunoSEQ multiplex PCR; TCRdb has only the in-frame clones, and not every one. The top ten clones hold about 3% of a sample with 25,000 to 35,000 clones, over 80% of them seen once. The material sequenced was CD45RA- memory CD4+ T cells from PBMCs. All receptors derive from a human donor with narcolepsy. CDR3s include the opening cysteine and the closing phenylalanine or tryptophan. A D gene is named only where the DNA matches it firmly. A clone size is listed for some rows: how often the clone was seen (once, few, many), or a class if it is expanded.

clone_size	v_call	d_call	j_call	cdr3_nt	cdr3_aa
NA	TRBV5-5	TRBD2	TRBJ2-7	TGTGCCAGCGCCAACCTTCTAGCGGGGGGGCGCGAGCAGTACTTC	CASANLLAGGREQYF
once	TRBV7-2	TRBD1	TRBJ2-2	TGTGCCAGCAGCCGGGACAGGGGGCGGACCGGGGAGCTGTTTTTT	CASSRDRGRTGELFF
NA	TRBV5-5	NA	TRBJ1-6	TGTGCCAGCAGCCTCGGTATTAATTCACCCCTCCACTTT	CASSLGINSPLHF
NA	TRBV6-5	NA	TRBJ2-7	TGTGCCAGCAGTTACACCCCAGGGCAGGCCTACGAGCAGTACTTC	CASSYTPGQAYEQYF
once	TRBV11-2	NA	TRBJ2-5	TGTGCCAGCAGCACAGGGTTGGGGGAGACCCAGTACTTC	CASSTGLGETQYF
NA	TRBV18	NA	TRBJ1-6	TGTGCCAGCTCACCACCGGCAGGGATCGATTCACCCCTCCACTTT	CASSPPAGIDSPLHF
NA	TRBV4-1	NA	TRBJ2-7	TGCGCCAGCAGCCACCCCGCAGGAAGCTCCTACGAGCAGTACTTC	CASSHPAGSSYEQYF
NA	TRBV5-4	NA	TRBJ1-1	TGTGCCAGCAGCTTAGGTGGCATGAACACTGAAGCTTTCTTT	CASSLGGMNTEAFF
NA	TRBV11-2	NA	TRBJ2-1	TGTGCCAGCAGCTTAGACAGGGGCCGTTTTTTACACAATGAGCAGTTCTTC	CASSLDRGRFLHNEQFF
NA	TRBV7-8	NA	TRBJ1-6	TGCGCCAGCAGCTTGCGACTGGAGCCTAATTCACCCCTCCACTTT	CASSLRLEPNSPLHF
NA	TRBV4-3	NA	TRBJ2-3	TGCGCCAGCAGCCAAGAGTATTTGGATACGCAGTATTTT	CASSQEYLDTQYF
NA	TRBV15	TRBD1	TRBJ1-2	TGTGCCACCAGCAGTGGCGGGACAGGGGGTTTTGGCTACACCTTC	CATSSGGTGGFGYTF
few	TRBV4-2	NA	TRBJ2-7	TGTGCCAGCAGCCAAGGGTCTAACGGCCCCCCCACCTACGAGCAGTACTTC	CASSQGSNGPPTYEQYF
few	TRBV4-3	TRBD1	TRBJ2-6	TGCGCCAGCAGCCGGGACAGGGCTGGGGCCAACGTCCTGACTTTC	CASSRDRAGANVLTF
NA	TRBV27	TRBD1	TRBJ1-5	TGTGCCAGCAGTCCTCGGACAGGGGGCGGCAATCAGCCCCAGCATTTT	CASSPRTGGGNQPQHF
NA	TRBV9	TRBD2	TRBJ2-7	TGTGCCAGCAGCGTAGCTGGGACTAGGCTTTCAGAGCAGTACTTC	CASSVAGTRLSEQYF
NA	TRBV6-5	NA	TRBJ1-1	TGTGCCAGCAGTTACAGCCTCGCCGGGAACACTGAAGCTTTCTTT	CASSYSLAGNTEAFF
NA	TRBV5-1	TRBD2	TRBJ2-5	TGCGCCAGCAGCTGGGGAGGGCAAGAGACCCAGTACTTC	CASSWGGQETQYF
NA	TRBV2	NA	TRBJ2-1	TGTGCCAGCAGTGTGGTGCTAGAGAACGAGCAGTTCTTC	CASSVVLENEQFF
NA	TRBV5-1	NA	TRBJ2-7	TGCGCCAGCAGCTTGGGTGGGGTTAGCTCCTACGAGCAGTACTTC	CASSLGGVSSYEQYF
few	TRBV5-6	TRBD1	TRBJ2-7	TGTGCCAGCAGCATCGATTCACGGACAGGGGCCCGCGAGCAGTACTTC	CASSIDSRTGAREQYF
NA	TRBV27	NA	TRBJ1-1	TGTGCCAGCAGTTTCGGGAGGCGTACGCCGAACACTGAAGCTTTCTTT	CASSFGRRTPNTEAFF
few	TRBV19	TRBD1	TRBJ1-2	TGTGCCAGTAGTTTTGGGACAGCGAGGGGTGGCTACACCTTC	CASSFGTARGGYTF
once	TRBV30	NA	TRBJ2-1	TGTGCCTGGAGATCAAGGAATGAGCAGTTCTTC	CAWRSRNEQFF
NA	TRBV19	NA	TRBJ1-2	TGTGCCAGTAGTATTCAGGGAAGACTGTATGGCTACACCTTC	CASSIQGRLYGYTF
NA	TRBV6-1	NA	TRBJ1-5	TGTGCCAGCAGTGAAGACGGTCACAATCAGCCCCAGCATTTT	CASSEDGHNQPQHF
once	TRBV27	NA	TRBJ2-7	TGTGCCAGCAGTTTATCCCGAGGGGGGGGAGGCGACGAGCAGTACTTC	CASSLSRGGGGDEQYF
NA	TRBV30	NA	TRBJ2-7	TGTGCCTGGAGTGTAGATGGGGGGTACGAGCAGTACTTC	CAWSVDGGYEQYF
NA	TRBV9	NA	TRBJ1-2	TGTGCCAGCAGCCCAAGGGAGGGTGCTAACTATGGCTACACCTTC	CASSPREGANYGYTF
NA	TRBV7-9	NA	TRBJ2-5	TGTGCCAGCAGCCCCGGGACGGACCAAGAGACCCAGTACTTC	CASSPGTDQETQYF
NA	TRBV6-6	TRBD1	TRBJ1-5	TGTGCCAGCAGTGACAGGGGTGGTCAGCCCCAGCATTTT	CASSDRGGQPQHF
NA	TRBV19	NA	TRBJ2-3	TGTGCCAGTAATCCCAACGGGCATACAGATACGCAGTATTTT	CASNPNGHTDTQYF
NA	TRBV9	NA	TRBJ2-7	TGTGCCAGCAGCGTAGCGGGAGACAGGGCGACCTACGAGCAGTACTTC	CASSVAGDRATYEQYF
NA	TRBV6-1	NA	TRBJ1-2	TGTGCCAGCAGTGAAAAACCGTTATCAACCGACGGCTACACCTTC	CASSEKPLSTDGYTF
NA	TRBV2	NA	TRBJ2-7	TGTGCCAGCAGTGACGGAGGGTACGAGCAGTACTTC	CASSDGGYEQYF
NA	TRBV30	NA	TRBJ2-3	TGTGCCTGGAGTGCCTCCACAGATACGCAGTATTTT	CAWSASTDTQYF
NA	TRBV5-1	TRBD1	TRBJ1-1	TGCGCCAGCAGGGTGACAGGGGAGAACACTGAAGCTTTCTTT	CASRVTGENTEAFF
NA	TRBV7-3	TRBD2	TRBJ2-1	TGTGCCAGCAGCTTGTCCGGGACTAGCGGCTACAATGAGCAGTTCTTC	CASSLSGTSGYNEQFF
NA	TRBV18	TRBD1	TRBJ1-2	TGTGCCAGCTCCCCCATCGACAGGGTTGGCTACACCTTC	CASSPIDRVGYTF
once	TRBV7-8	TRBD1	TRBJ2-7	TGTGCCAGCAGCTTCCGACAGGGAGCCTACGAGCAGTACTTC	CASSFRQGAYEQYF
once	TRBV6-4	TRBD1	TRBJ1-2	TGTGCCAGCAGCAACAGGGGCGGGGGAAGCTATGGCTACACCTTC	CASSNRGGGSYGYTF